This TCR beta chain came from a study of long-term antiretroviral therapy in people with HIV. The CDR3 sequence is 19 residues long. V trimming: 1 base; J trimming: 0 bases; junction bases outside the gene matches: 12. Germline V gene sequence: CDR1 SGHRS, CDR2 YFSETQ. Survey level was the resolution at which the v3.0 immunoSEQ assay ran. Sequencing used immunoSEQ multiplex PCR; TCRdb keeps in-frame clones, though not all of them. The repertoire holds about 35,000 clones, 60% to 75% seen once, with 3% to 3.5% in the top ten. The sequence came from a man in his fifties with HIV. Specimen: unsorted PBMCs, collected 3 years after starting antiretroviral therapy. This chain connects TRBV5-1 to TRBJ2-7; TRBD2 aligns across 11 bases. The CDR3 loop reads CASSLKRLAGIYSSYEQYF. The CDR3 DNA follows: TGCGCCAGCAGCTTGAAAAGACTAGCGGGGATTTACAGCTCCTACGAGCAGTACTTC.